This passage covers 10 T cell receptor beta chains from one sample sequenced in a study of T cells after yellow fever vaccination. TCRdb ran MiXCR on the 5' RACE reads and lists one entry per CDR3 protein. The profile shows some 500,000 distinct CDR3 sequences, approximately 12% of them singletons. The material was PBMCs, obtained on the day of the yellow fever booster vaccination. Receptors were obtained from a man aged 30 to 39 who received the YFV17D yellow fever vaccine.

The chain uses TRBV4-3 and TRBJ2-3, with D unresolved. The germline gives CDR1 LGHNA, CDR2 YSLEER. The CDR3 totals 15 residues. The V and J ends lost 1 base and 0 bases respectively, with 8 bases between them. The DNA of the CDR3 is TGCGCCAGCAGCCAAGGGCTTACTAGCACAGATACGCAGTATTTT. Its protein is CASSQGLTSTDTQYF.

CDR3 loop: CASSQDSWVTDTQYF. Here the CDR3 DNA reads TGCGCCAGCAGCCAAGATAGCTGGGTAACAGATACGCAGTATTTT. V gene TRBV4-3 combines with J gene TRBJ2-3; no definite D call. The V end was cut by 0 bases, the J end by 3 bases, with 10 bases between. CDR1 is LGHNA and CDR2 is YSLEER in the germline V gene. This CDR3 has 15 residues.

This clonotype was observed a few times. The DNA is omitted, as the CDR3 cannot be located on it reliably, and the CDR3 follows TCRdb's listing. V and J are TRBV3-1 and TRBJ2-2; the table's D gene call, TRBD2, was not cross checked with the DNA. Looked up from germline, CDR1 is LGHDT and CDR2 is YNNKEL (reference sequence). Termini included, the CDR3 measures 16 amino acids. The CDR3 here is CASSHSGQRAPGSCFF.

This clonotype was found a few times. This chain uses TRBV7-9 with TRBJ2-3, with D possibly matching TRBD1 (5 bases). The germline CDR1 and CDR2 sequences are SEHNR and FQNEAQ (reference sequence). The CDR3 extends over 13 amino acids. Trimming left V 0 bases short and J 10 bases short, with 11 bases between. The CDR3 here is CASSLAGPRAQYF. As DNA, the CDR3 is TGTGCCAGCAGCTTAGCGGGGCCCCGCGCGCAGTATTTT.

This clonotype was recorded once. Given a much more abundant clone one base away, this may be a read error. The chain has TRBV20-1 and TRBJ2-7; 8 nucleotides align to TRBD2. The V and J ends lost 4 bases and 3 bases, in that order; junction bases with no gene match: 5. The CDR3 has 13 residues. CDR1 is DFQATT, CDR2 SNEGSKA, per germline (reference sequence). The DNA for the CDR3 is TGCAGTGCTAATCGGGAGGGCCTCTACGAGCAGTACTTC. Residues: CSANREGLYEQYF.

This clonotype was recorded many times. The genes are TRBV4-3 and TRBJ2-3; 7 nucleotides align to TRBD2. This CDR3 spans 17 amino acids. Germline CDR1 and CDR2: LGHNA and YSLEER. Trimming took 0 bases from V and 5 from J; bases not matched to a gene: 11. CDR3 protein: CASSQDIAGAFGDTQYF. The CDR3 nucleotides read TGCGCCAGCAGCCAAGATATCGCGGGAGCGTTTGGAGATACGCAGTATTTT.

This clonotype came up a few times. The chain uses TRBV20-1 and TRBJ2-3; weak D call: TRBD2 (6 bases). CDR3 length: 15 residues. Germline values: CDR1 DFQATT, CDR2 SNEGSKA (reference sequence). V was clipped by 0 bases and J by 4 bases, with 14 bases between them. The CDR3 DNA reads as TGCAGTGCTAGAGATCCCGGAGCGGGCCCAGATACGCAGTATTTT. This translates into CSARDPGAGPDTQYF.

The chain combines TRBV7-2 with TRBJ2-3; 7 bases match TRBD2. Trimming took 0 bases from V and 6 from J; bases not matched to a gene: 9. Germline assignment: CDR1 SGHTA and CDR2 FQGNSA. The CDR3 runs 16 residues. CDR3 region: CASSLAPGREVDTQYF. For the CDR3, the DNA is TGTGCCAGCAGCTTAGCGCCGGGACGGGAGGTGGATACGCAGTATTTT.

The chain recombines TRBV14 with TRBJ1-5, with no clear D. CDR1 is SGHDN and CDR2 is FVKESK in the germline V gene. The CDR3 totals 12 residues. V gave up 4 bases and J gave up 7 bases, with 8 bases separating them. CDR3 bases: TGTGCCAGCAGCCGACCAACACAGCCCCAGCATTTT. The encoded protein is CASSRPTQPQHF. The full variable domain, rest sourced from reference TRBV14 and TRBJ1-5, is EAGVTQFPSHSVIEKGQTVTLRCDPISGHDNLYWYRRVMGKEIKFLLHFVKESKQDESGMPNNRFLAERTGGTYSTLKVQPAELEDSGVYFCASSRPTQPQHFGDGTRLSIL.

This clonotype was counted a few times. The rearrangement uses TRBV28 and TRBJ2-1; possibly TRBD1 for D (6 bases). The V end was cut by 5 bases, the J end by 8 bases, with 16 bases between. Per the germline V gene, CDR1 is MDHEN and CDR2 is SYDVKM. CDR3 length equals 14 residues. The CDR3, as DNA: TGTGCCAGCAGTCCAGGGGCCACCGGGGATGAGCAGTTCTTC. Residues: CASSPGATGDEQFF.